Listed below are T cell receptor beta chains from one sample, sequenced in a study of T cell repertoires in cytomegalovirus infection. No antigen has been identified for these receptors. In TCRdb, the reads were re-called with MiXCR into one record per CDR3 protein. This sample has approximately 1,000,000 distinct CDR3 sequences, with 25% to 40% found just once. The sample was cultured CD8+ T cells from PBMCs, taken from culture after CMV antigen stimulation. These receptors came from a human donor in good health (CMV status not recorded). Some clones in this sample may be carry-over from other donors' samples. Each CDR3 is given with its conserved first and last residue. D genes are given only for firm matches. Clone size is shown for a subset of rows, as once, few, many or a class of expanded clone.

j_call d_call clone_size v_call cdr3_aa cdr3_nt
TRBJ1-2 TRBD1 many TRBV7-2 CASSLAETGNMDGYTF TGTGCCAGCAGCTTAGCGGAGACAGGGAATATGGATGGCTACACCTTC
TRBJ2-3 TRBD1 - TRBV7-9 CASSIPPGTGGANTDTQYF TGTGCCAGCAGCATCCCTCCCGGGACAGGAGGAGCCAACACAGATACGCAGTATTTT
TRBJ2-1 - - TRBV5-4 CASSLGEPSYNEQFF TGTGCCAGCAGCTTGGGGGAGCCCTCCTACAATGAGCAGTTCTTC
TRBJ1-5 TRBD1 many TRBV28 CASSTGQATNQPQHF TGTGCCAGCAGCACGGGACAGGCTACTAATCAGCCCCAGCATTTT
TRBJ2-2 - - TRBV12-3/TRBV12-4 CASRPPWQGTGGELFF TGTGCCAGCAGACCCCCATGGCAGGGTACAGGCGGGGAGCTGTTTTTT
TRBJ2-2 TRBD2 few TRBV9 CASSGSGGNTGELFF TGTGCCAGCAGCGGTAGCGGGGGGAACACCGGGGAGCTGTTTTTT
TRBJ1-3 - - TRBV7-9 CASSLGTSGRGIYF TGTGCCAGCAGCTTGGGTACATCCGGAAGGGGCATATATTTT
TRBJ2-3 TRBD2 - TRBV7-4 CASSHRGLAGYTDTQYF TGTGCCAGCAGCCACCGGGGACTAGCGGGGTACACAGATACGCAGTATTTT
TRBJ2-2 TRBD1 few TRBV20-1 CSARFLGQGLTGELFF TGCAGTGCTCGTTTCCTTGGACAGGGATTAACCGGGGAGCTGTTTTTT
TRBJ2-5 TRBD2 - TRBV6-1 CASSYRGAGGETQYF TGTGCCAGCAGTTACCGGGGGGCGGGAGGAGAGACCCAGTACTTC
TRBJ1-2 - many TRBV12-3/TRBV12-4 CASSPEGGFGYTF TGTGCCAGCAGCCCCGAGGGAGGGTTCGGCTACACCTTC
TRBJ2-5 - - TRBV24-1 CATSDSEETQNF TGTGCCACCTCGGACAGCGAAGAGACCCAGAACTTC
TRBJ2-1 - many TRBV6-5 CASSYSPRSNEQFF TGTGCCAGCAGTTACTCGCCAAGGTCTAATGAGCAGTTCTTC
TRBJ2-5 - - TRBV6-2/TRBV6-3 CASSPVPARETQYF TGTGCCAGCAGTCCGGTACCAGCGAGGGAGACCCAGTACTTC
TRBJ1-2 - few TRBV19 CASSIGRVDGYTF TGTGCCAGTAGTATCGGCAGGGTCGATGGCTACACCTTC
TRBJ1-1 TRBD1 - TRBV13 CASATGGYTEAFF TGTGCCAGCGCCACAGGGGGCTACACTGAAGCTTTCTTT
TRBJ2-1 TRBD2 - TRBV27 CASSFGTSGDREQFF TGTGCCAGCAGTTTCGGGACTAGCGGGGACCGGGAGCAGTTCTTC
TRBJ2-5 TRBD1 few TRBV28 CASSLTGLPQETQYF TGTGCCAGCAGCCTGACAGGGTTACCCCAAGAGACCCAGTACTTC
TRBJ2-7 TRBD2 - TRBV5-1 CASRASGGYYEQYF TGCGCCAGCAGAGCTAGCGGGGGGTACTACGAGCAGTACTTC
TRBJ2-1 - - TRBV7-9 CASSQLRGRSYNEQFF TGTGCCAGCAGCCAATTAAGGGGAAGGTCCTACAATGAGCAGTTCTTC
TRBJ2-1 - - TRBV6-8 CASSYLGISYNEQFF TGTGCCAGCAGTTACCTCGGGATCTCCTACAATGAGCAGTTCTTC
TRBJ2-3 - - TRBV10-2 CANWDAYTDTQYF TGCGCCAACTGGGACGCCTACACAGATACGCAGTATTTT
TRBJ2-5 - few TRBV28 CASSSQGQETQYF TGTGCCAGCAGTTCCCAGGGGCAAGAGACCCAGTACTTC
TRBJ1-1 TRBD1 - TRBV19 CASSMDRDRLNTEAFF TGTGCCAGTAGTATGGACAGGGACAGGTTGAACACTGAAGCTTTCTTT
TRBJ2-2 - - TRBV2 CASTGGAGELFF TGTGCCAGCACAGGAGGGGCCGGGGAGCTGTTTTTT
TRBJ2-1 TRBD1 - TRBV6-5 CASSYPGQGYEQFF TGTGCCAGCAGTTACCCGGGACAGGGTTATGAGCAGTTCTTC
TRBJ2-1 - - TRBV7-4 CASSPHPVGRLYNEQFF TGTGCCAGCAGCCCTCACCCGGTGGGACGGCTCTACAATGAGCAGTTCTTC
TRBJ2-1 - few TRBV7-9 CASSLLSSAYNEQFF TGTGCCAGCAGCTTATTAAGCTCAGCTTACAATGAGCAGTTCTTC
TRBJ2-5 - - TRBV28 CASSRGADGDQETQYF TGTGCCAGCAGTAGGGGGGCAGATGGAGATCAAGAGACCCAGTACTTC
TRBJ2-6 - - TRBV27 CASMPHSGADVLTF TGTGCCAGCATGCCGCACTCTGGGGCCGACGTCCTGACTTTC
TRBJ2-1 - - TRBV12-5 CASGLARPDFNEQFF TGTGCTAGTGGTTTGGCCCGGCCGGACTTCAATGAGCAGTTCTTC
TRBJ1-2 TRBD1 - TRBV27 CASSHGTGLDGYTF TGTGCCAGCAGCCACGGGACAGGGTTAGATGGCTACACCTTC
TRBJ1-2 - - TRBV5-6 CASIVSGGYGYTF TGTGCCAGCATCGTTTCGGGGGGCTATGGCTACACCTTC
TRBJ2-3 TRBD2 few TRBV6-5 CASSYKGLAGSRTDTQYF TGTGCCAGCAGTTACAAGGGACTAGCGGGGTCCCGCACAGATACGCAGTATTTT
TRBJ1-2 TRBD1 - TRBV6-6 CASSTQRDSNYGYTF TGTGCCAGCAGCACTCAACGGGACAGTAACTATGGCTACACCTTC
TRBJ2-7 TRBD2 - TRBV4-1 CASSQVAGSPYEQYF TGCGCCAGCAGCCAAGTAGCGGGGTCCCCCTACGAGCAGTACTTC
TRBJ2-3 TRBD2 - TRBV27 CASSLIWRESTDTQYF TGTGCCAGCAGTTTAATTTGGCGGGAGAGCACAGATACGCAGTATTTT
TRBJ2-1 TRBD2 many TRBV6-1 CASSEKWRGGDNEQFF TGTGCCAGCAGTGAAAAGTGGAGGGGAGGGGACAATGAGCAGTTCTTC
TRBJ2-3 TRBD2 - TRBV6-8 CASSDRLAGRSTDTQYF TGTGCCAGCAGCGACCGACTAGCGGGGCGGAGCACAGATACGCAGTATTTT
TRBJ2-7 - - TRBV5-4 CASSLLRGEVPYEQYF TGTGCCAGCAGCTTGCTCCGCGGGGAGGTGCCCTACGAGCAGTACTTC
TRBJ2-1 - few TRBV20-1 CSARDSVTSYNEQFF TGCAGTGCTAGAGATTCCGTAACTAGTTACAATGAGCAGTTCTTC
TRBJ1-1 - few TRBV15 CATKGVVPDTEAFF TGTGCCACCAAGGGGGTGGTTCCGGACACTGAAGCTTTCTTT
TRBJ1-6 - - TRBV7-9 CASSFERYNSPLHF TGTGCCAGCAGCTTCGAGAGATATAATTCACCCCTCCACTTT
TRBJ1-2 - - TRBV6-5 CASSYSAGPANYGYTF TGTGCCAGCAGTTACTCTGCCGGTCCAGCTAACTATGGCTACACCTTC
TRBJ2-5 - few TRBV7-9 CAGGSSGQETQYF TGTGCCGGGGGATCATCGGGGCAAGAGACCCAGTACTTC